Each of the 9 T cell receptor beta chains below was sequenced from the same sample in a study of molecular identifiers for immune sequencing clone quantification. TCRdb reanalysed the PCR reads using MiXCR and keeps one entry per CDR3 protein. The repertoire includes about 500,000 distinct CDR3 sequences, 20% to 25% of them detected once, and 0.65% to 0.95% sits in the top ten. The sample consisted of naive CD8+ T cells from blood, with Jurkat cell RNA spiked in. Specified subset: FACS-sorted CD8+CD4-CCR7+CD45RA+ naive T cells. The receptors stem from a human donor in good health. Some libraries in this study had Jurkat cell RNA spiked in.

This clonotype came up many times. This sequence joins TRBV6-1 and TRBJ2-7; D gene unclear. The germline gives CDR1 MNHNS, CDR2 SASEGT. The ends were cut back, 5 bases at V and 6 bases at J, with 20 bases in the middle. The CDR3 has 15 residues. This CDR3 is CASSPSLSVASEQYF. The CDR3 coding sequence is TGTGCCAGCAGTCCCTCGTTAAGTGTGGCGAGCGAGCAGTACTTC.

The rearrangement links TRBV21-1 to TRBJ2-2. TRBV21-1 is given as a pseudogene. This CDR3 region has 18 residues. The CDR3 DNA follows: TGTGCCAGCAGCAAACTCCTTAGACACCCTACGAACACCGGGGAGCTGTTTTTT. This codes for CASSKLLRHPTNTGELFF.

A few counts support this clonotype. This sequence joins TRBV11-2 and TRBJ2-1, with a possible D match to TRBD2 (5 bases). The germline gives CDR1 SGHAT, CDR2 FQNNGV. The V gene lost 1 base and the J gene lost 8 bases, with 18 bases spanning the gap. CDR3 length equals 16 residues. In nucleotides, the CDR3 is TGTGCCAGCAGCTTAGGGTTTTCCCTAAAGGGAGATGAGCAGTTCTTC. Translated: CASSLGFSLKGDEQFF.

This clonotype has a single count. The junction does not match germline at one end; this may be a read error. The CDR3 coding sequence is TGTGCCACCGGCAGAGATAAGGGAGTGAATCAGCCCCAGCATTTT. Translation: CATGRDKGVNQPQHF. This chain links TRBV15 with TRBJ1-5; no firm D call. Looked up from germline, CDR1 is LNHNV and CDR2 is YYDKDF (reference sequence). This CDR3 contains 15 residues.

The rearrangement uses TRBV6-5 and TRBJ2-1; 10 nucleotides line up with TRBD2. V shed 2 bases and J 7 bases; nucleotides not matched to a gene: 5. Germline loops: CDR1 MNHEY, CDR2 SVGAGI. The CDR3 has 15 residues. DNA of the CDR3: TGTGCCAGCAGTTACATCACTAGCGGGAAGAATGAGCAGTTCTTC. It yields the protein CASSYITSGKNEQFF.

The gene calls are TRBV7-9 and TRBJ2-3; D ambiguous. The CDR3 is 16 amino acids. CDR1 and CDR2 (germline): SEHNR, FQNEAQ (reference sequence). V lost 3 bases, J lost 5 bases, and 18 bases lay in between. In nucleotides, the CDR3 is TGTGCCAGCAGCTTTCAACCCGGAATTGGTAGAGATACGCAGTATTTT. It specifies CASSFQPGIGRDTQYF.

Many counts were recorded for this clonotype. The V and J genes are TRBV20-1 and TRBJ2-4, with TRBD2 matching over 12 bases. The CDR3 spans 18 residues. Trimming at V came to 1 base and at J to 0 bases, leaving 7 bases not matched to a gene. Per germline, CDR1 DFQATT and CDR2 SNEGSKA (reference sequence). CDR3 protein: CSARVRTSGDLAKNIQYF. CDR3 DNA: TGCAGTGCTAGAGTTCGGACTAGCGGGGACTTAGCCAAAAACATTCAGTACTTC.

Note on this clonotype: With a much larger clone just one base away, this may be a read error. The chain combines TRBV6-2 or TRBV6-3 with TRBJ2-4; the D is unclear. Germline CDR1 is MNHEY and CDR2 is SVGEGT. The CDR3 runs 12 residues. Trimming removed 5 bases from V and 9 bases from J, with 11 bases in between. DNA of the CDR3: TGTGCCAGCAGTAAATACGGAACCATTCAGTACTTC. Protein: CASSKYGTIQYF.

Turning to this clonotype: This may arise from a read error, as a much more abundant clone is one base away. V and J are TRBV4-3 and TRBJ2-3; the D is unclear. CDR1 is LGHNA, CDR2 YSLEER, per germline. CDR3 length: 14 amino acids. CDR3 in DNA: TGCGCCAGCAGCCAAGAGGGAAACACAGATACGCAGTGTTTT. Its translation is CASSQEGNTDTQCF.